This is a list of T cell receptor beta chains from one sample in a study of control samples from healthy donors and cancer patients. Using immunoSEQ multiplex PCR, the repertoire was profiled, and TCRdb retains in-frame clones only, with some absent. The sample holds around 130,000 clones, about 88% seen once. The sequenced sample consisted of blood. Receptors were obtained from a middle-aged man in good health. The CDR3 runs from the conserved cysteine through the conserved F or W. A D gene is named only where the DNA matches it firmly. A clone size is listed for some rows: how often the clone was seen (once, few, many), or a class if it is expanded.

once | TRBJ1-4 | . | TRBV5-1 | TGCGCCAGCAGCGCCTCACCACAGGGTGTGGGTGATGAAAAACTGTTTTTT | CASSASPQGVGDEKLFF
. | TRBJ1-3 | . | TRBV11-3 | TGTGCCAGCAGCTTAGATCCTCGATACTCTGGAAACACCATATATTTT | CASSLDPRYSGNTIYF
. | TRBJ2-7 | . | TRBV4-1 | TGCGCCAGCAGCCCAGGAAGCGCGGGGAGCTCCTACGAGCAGTACTTC | CASSPGSAGSSYEQYF
. | TRBJ2-5 | . | TRBV9 | TGTGCCAGCAGCCCCAGTGAAGGGCGTGAGACCCAGTACTTC | CASSPSEGRETQYF
. | TRBJ2-2 | . | TRBV6-4 | TGTGCCAGCAGTGTGGAGCAGGGAGGCACCGGGGAGCTGTTTTTT | CASSVEQGGTGELFF
once | TRBJ2-5 | TRBD2 | TRBV6-5 | TGTGCCAGCAGTCCGACTAGCGGCTGGACCCAGTACTTC | CASSPTSGWTQYF
. | TRBJ1-5 | . | TRBV6-1 | TGTGCCAGCAGTGAATGGGGAGGGGGAGGCAATCAGCCCCAGCATTTT | CASSEWGGGGNQPQHF
. | TRBJ1-5 | . | TRBV2 | TGTGCCAGCAGTGGGGATTTGGGGCAGCCCCAGCATTTT | CASSGDLGQPQHF
. | TRBJ2-1 | TRBD1 | TRBV9 | TGTGCCAGCAGCGTAGCTCTGGGACAGGGTTTCCATGAGCAGTTCTTC | CASSVALGQGFHEQFF
. | TRBJ2-6 | TRBD1 | TRBV2 | TGTGCCAGCAGTGAAGAGGGGGCGAAGGGGGCCAACGTCCTGACTTTC | CASSEEGAKGANVLTF
. | TRBJ1-1 | TRBD1 | TRBV3-1/TRBV3-2 | TGTGCCAGCAGCCGATTGACAGGGGGACTCCTGAACACTGAAGCTTTCTTT | CASSRLTGGLLNTEAFF
. | TRBJ2-1 | . | TRBV5-6 | TGTGCCAGCAGTCGTGGGGACGGTGAGCAGTTCTTC | CASSRGDGEQFF
. | TRBJ2-2 | TRBD2 | TRBV30 | TGTGCCTGGAGACTAAAACCGGGGGGGCAAACCGGGGAGCTGTTTTTT | CAWRLKPGGQTGELFF
. | TRBJ2-1 | . | TRBV29-1 | TGCAGCGTTGAAGATCCAGGGCTGAACAATGAGCAGTTCTTC | CSVEDPGLNNEQFF
once | TRBJ2-3 | . | TRBV24-1 | TGTGCCACCAGCCCCAGGGGAATATTTACAGATACGCAGTATTTT | CATSPRGIFTDTQYF
. | TRBJ1-1 | . | TRBV29-1 | TGCAGCGGACGACAGTTAACTGAAGCTTTCTTT | CSGRQLTEAFF
. | TRBJ1-2 | TRBD1 | TRBV5-6 | TGTGCCAGCAGGACAACAGGGGCCTCCCATGGCTACACCTTC | CASRTTGASHGYTF
. | TRBJ1-2 | TRBD1 | TRBV27 | TGTGCCAGCAGTCCCGGGACAGGGGCCTCTAACTATGGCTACACCTTC | CASSPGTGASNYGYTF
. | TRBJ1-5 | . | TRBV27 | TGTGCCAGCAGTCTTAGTAGCAATCAGCCCCAGCATTTT | CASSLSSNQPQHF
. | TRBJ1-6 | TRBD1 | TRBV5-1 | TGCGCCAGCAGCTCCGGGACAGGGGGCTTACCCCTCCACTTT | CASSSGTGGLPLHF
. | TRBJ1-2 | . | TRBV27 | TGTGCCAGCAGCACTGTACGGGGGTCCCCCACATATGGCTACACCTTC | CASSTVRGSPTYGYTF
. | TRBJ2-3 | . | TRBV28 | TGTGCCAGCACCGCACGGGCGGGCGTAGATACGCAGTATTTT | CASTARAGVDTQYF
once | TRBJ2-1 | TRBD2 | TRBV5-4 | TGTGCCAGCAGCTTGGGTACTAGCGGGGCGGACAATGAGCAGTTCTTC | CASSLGTSGADNEQFF